This T cell receptor (beta chain) stems from a study of blood T cell repertoires in COVID-19. Overall study context: Italy, Spain and the United States were the sources of the convalescent and acute COVID-19 samples. T cells, B-cell-depleted T cells, or PBMCs provided the cDNA or gDNA that served as material.

Trimming stripped 7 bases from V and 7 bases from J, with 16 bases between. The CDR3 is 12 amino acids. From germline, CDR1 is SQVTM and CDR2 ANQGSEA. Those enrolled, adults aged roughly 18 to 100 years, came from about two dozen US areas. Each participant's cohort was designated according to participant-reported clinical history. Sequencing was performed with immunoSEQ multiplex PCR; in TCRdb, only in-frame clones are kept and a portion is missing. The table records approximately 200,000 clones, around 82% of them present only once. The chain is built from TRBV29-1 and TRBJ1-2, with a weak D call TRBD1 (5 bases). The sequence derives from a man aged 40-50 years who had recovered from COVID-19. Material: PBMCs or T cells enriched from blood (not recorded which). The CDR3 is CSGSNRSSGYTF. The CDR3 coding sequence is TGCAGCGGAAGTAACAGGAGTTCTGGCTACACCTTC. The full variable domain, with the rest looked up from reference TRBV29-1 and TRBJ1-2, is SAVISQKPSRDICQRGTSLTIQCQVDSQVTMMFWYRQQPGQSLTLIATANQGSEATYESGFVIDKFPISRPNLTFSTLTVSNMSPEDSSIYLCSGSNRSSGYTFGSGTRLTVV.